These T cell receptor beta chains were read from a single sample in a study of beta chain features in type 1 diabetes. Method: immunoSEQ multiplex PCR; TCRdb's copy keeps in-frame clones and lacks some. The table lists some 400,000 clones, around 15% of them singletons. Input material: naive CD4+ T cells from blood. The receptors were sampled from a woman under 30 in good health. CDR3s leave out the opening cysteine and the closing phenylalanine or tryptophan. The order of the fields is V gene, J gene, CDR3 protein.

TRBV18	TRBJ2-1	ASSPPWASGRVNEQF
TRBV28	TRBJ2-7	ASTPTSGGSYEQY
TRBV9	TRBJ1-2	ASSVDGTGKANYGYT
TRBV5-1	TRBJ2-4	ASSLEGDISKNIQY
TRBV27	TRBJ2-3	ASGLWAGGTDTQY
TRBV11-1	TRBJ2-5	ASSLWLVAEETQY
TRBV30	TRBJ2-1	AWTSRSSYNEQF
TRBV9	TRBJ2-3	ASSASGQAADTQY
TRBV29-1	TRBJ2-1	SVALAGTYNEQF
TRBV19	TRBJ1-2	ASSRTGNYGYT
TRBV2	TRBJ2-7	ASSGDSPVEQY
TRBV2	TRBJ1-5	ASSEAGQGVAQPQH
TRBV30	TRBJ2-7	AWRTSESSYEQY
TRBV5-4	TRBJ2-5	ASRPPGQGAAETQY
TRBV5-4	TRBJ2-3	ASSLGGGLAGGLGDTQY
TRBV19	TRBJ1-5	ASKGQASGNQPQH
TRBV7-8	TRBJ2-1	ASSPRRAGGPYNEQF
TRBV2	TRBJ2-1	ASSRTSPYNEQF
TRBV28	TRBJ2-7	ASSRLSREQY
TRBV28	TRBJ1-4	ASSLIDEVGGGLF
TRBV7-3	TRBJ2-2	ASSLGGTLANTGELF
TRBV7-2	TRBJ1-3	ASSSRTAFTGNTIY
TRBV7-2	TRBJ2-7	ASSYQPGHRSYEQY
TRBV11-2	TRBJ1-5	ASSLGWRANSNQPQH
TRBV5-6	TRBJ2-7	ASSVDRGTYEQY
TRBV7-9	TRBJ2-7	ASSLFPLAGGSYEQY
TRBV5-1	TRBJ2-1	ASSLSGSGIWNEQF
TRBV30	TRBJ1-4	AWSRTGSAEKLF
TRBV19	TRBJ2-3	ASSGRTGRLDTQY
TRBV7-3	TRBJ2-2	ASSFVGGRGTGELF
TRBV4-1	TRBJ2-1	ASSQVYEQF
TRBV6-5	TRBJ2-2	ASNFRTRDTGELF
TRBV7-9	TRBJ2-6	ASSPGTGGANVLT
TRBV25-1	TRBJ1-1	ASQTSGIVTEAF
TRBV7-3	TRBJ2-3	ASSRTSGGSTQY
TRBV21-1	TRBJ2-1	ASSNQRDEQF
TRBV30	TRBJ2-5	AWGQGVGETQY